This paragraph covers one TCR beta chain sequence. These data come from a study of blood T cell repertoires in COVID-19. Some clones are missing from TCRdb's copy, which holds only in-frame ones; the method was immunoSEQ multiplex PCR. The sample records approximately 250,000 clones, around 86% being singletons. This clonotype was sampled from a woman aged 55-69 years with COVID-19, enrolled during active disease. What was sequenced was peripheral blood.

CDR3 sequence: CASSAKGGTYNEQFF. In DNA, the CDR3 is TGTGCCAGCAGCGCAAAAGGGGGCACCTACAATGAGCAGTTCTTC. This rearrangement joins TRBV7-2 to TRBJ2-1, with 7 nucleotides matching TRBD1. J gave up 2 bases and V 5 bases, and 6 bases lay outside the gene matches. The CDR3 spans 15 residues. Per the germline V gene, CDR1 is SGHTA and CDR2 is FQGNSA. The complete variable domain, with remaining parts taken from reference TRBV7-2 and TRBJ2-1, reads GAGVSQSPSNKVTEKGKDVELRCDPISGHTALYWYRQSLGQGLEFLIYFQGNSAPDKSGLPSDRFSAERTGGSVSTLTIQRTQQEDSAVYLCASSAKGGTYNEQFFGPGTRLTVL.